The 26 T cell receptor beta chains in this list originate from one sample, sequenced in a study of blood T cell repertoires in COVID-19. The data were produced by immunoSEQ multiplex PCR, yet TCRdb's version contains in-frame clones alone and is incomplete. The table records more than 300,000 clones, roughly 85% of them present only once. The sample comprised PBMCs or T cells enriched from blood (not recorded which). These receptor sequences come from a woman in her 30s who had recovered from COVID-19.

CDR3 residues: CASRPSDRVGQPQHF. In DNA, the CDR3 is TGTGCCAGCAGACCCTCGGACAGGGTAGGACAGCCCCAGCATTTT. The chain recombines TRBV27 with TRBJ1-5, with 8 bases matching TRBD1. J gave up 7 bases and V 6 bases, and 11 bases lay outside the gene matches. The CDR3 length is 15 residues. Germline-derived CDR1 and CDR2 are MNHEY and SMNVEV (reference sequence).

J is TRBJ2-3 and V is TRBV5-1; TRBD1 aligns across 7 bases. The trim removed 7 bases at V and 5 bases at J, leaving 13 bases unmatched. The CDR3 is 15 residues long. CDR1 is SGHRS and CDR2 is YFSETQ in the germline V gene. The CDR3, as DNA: TGCGCCAGCGGACTTACCGGGACAGTAGGAGATACGCAGTATTTT. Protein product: CASGLTGTVGDTQYF.

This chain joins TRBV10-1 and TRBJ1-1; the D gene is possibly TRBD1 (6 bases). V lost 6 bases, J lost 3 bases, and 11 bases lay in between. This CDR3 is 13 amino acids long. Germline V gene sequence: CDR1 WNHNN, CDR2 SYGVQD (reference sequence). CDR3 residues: CASRQGLDTEAFF. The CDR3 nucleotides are TGCGCCAGCAGGCAGGGGTTGGACACTGAAGCTTTCTTT.

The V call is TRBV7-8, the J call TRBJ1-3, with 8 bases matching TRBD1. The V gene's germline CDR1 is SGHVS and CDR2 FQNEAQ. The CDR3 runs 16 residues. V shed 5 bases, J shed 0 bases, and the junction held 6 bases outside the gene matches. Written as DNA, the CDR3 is TGTGCCAGCAGCGAGGGACAGGTCTTCTCTGGAAACACCATATATTTT. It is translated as CASSEGQVFSGNTIYF. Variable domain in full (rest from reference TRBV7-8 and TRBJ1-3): GAGVSQSPRYKVAKRGQDVALRCDPISGHVSLFWYQQALGQGPEFLTYFQNEAQLDKSGLPSDRFFAERPEGSVSTLKIQRTQQEDSAVYLCASSEGQVFSGNTIYFGEGSWLTVV.

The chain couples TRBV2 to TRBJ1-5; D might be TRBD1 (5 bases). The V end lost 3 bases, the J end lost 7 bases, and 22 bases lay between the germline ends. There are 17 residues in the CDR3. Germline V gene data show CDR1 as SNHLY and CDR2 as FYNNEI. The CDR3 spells CASSESFLARAGQPQHF. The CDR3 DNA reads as TGTGCCAGCAGTGAGTCGTTTCTGGCCAGGGCAGGCCAGCCCCAGCATTTT.

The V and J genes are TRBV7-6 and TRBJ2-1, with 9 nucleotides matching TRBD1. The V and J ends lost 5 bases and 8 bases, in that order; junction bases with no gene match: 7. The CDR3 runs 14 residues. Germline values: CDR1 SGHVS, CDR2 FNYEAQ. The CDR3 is CASSLGTGSDEQFF. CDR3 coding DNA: TGTGCCAGCAGCCTAGGGACAGGGTCGGATGAGCAGTTCTTC. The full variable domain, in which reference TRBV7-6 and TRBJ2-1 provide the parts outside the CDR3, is GAGVSQSPRYKVTKRGQDVALRCDPISGHVSLYWYRQALGQGPEFLTYFNYEAQQDKSGLPNDRFSAERPEGSISTLTIQRTEQRDSAMYRCASSLGTGSDEQFFGPGTRLTVL.

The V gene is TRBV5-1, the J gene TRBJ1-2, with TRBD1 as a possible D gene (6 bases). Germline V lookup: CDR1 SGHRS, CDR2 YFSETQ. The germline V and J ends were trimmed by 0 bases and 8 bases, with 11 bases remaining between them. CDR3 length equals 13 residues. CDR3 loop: CASSLGGLEGYTF. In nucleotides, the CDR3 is TGCGCCAGCAGCTTGGGGGGGCTCGAGGGCTACACCTTC.

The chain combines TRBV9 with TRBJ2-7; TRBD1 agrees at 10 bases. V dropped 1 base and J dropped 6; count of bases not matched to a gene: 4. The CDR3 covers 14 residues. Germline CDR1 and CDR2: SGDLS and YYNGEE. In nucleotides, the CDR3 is TGTGCCAGCAGCGTAAGGACAGGGGGTGTCGAGCAGTACTTC. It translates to CASSVRTGGVEQYF.

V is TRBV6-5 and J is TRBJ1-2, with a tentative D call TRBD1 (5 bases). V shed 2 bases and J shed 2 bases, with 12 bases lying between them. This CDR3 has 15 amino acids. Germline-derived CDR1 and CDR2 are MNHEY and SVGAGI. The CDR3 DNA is TGTGCCAGCAGTTACCGGGGGGTTCGAAACTATGGCTACACCTTC. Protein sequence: CASSYRGVRNYGYTF.

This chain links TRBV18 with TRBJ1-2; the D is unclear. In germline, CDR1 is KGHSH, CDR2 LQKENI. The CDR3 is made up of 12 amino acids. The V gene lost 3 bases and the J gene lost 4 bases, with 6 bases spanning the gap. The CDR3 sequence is CASSPSGYGYTF. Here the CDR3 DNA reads TGTGCCAGCTCACCGTCGGGCTATGGCTACACCTTC.

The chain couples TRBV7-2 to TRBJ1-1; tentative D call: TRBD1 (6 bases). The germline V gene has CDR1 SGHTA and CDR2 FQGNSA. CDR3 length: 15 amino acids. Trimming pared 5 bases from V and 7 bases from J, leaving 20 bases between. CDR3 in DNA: TGTGCCAGCAGCCCGCAGGGGTTCGGGTTTGGTGAAGCTTTCTTT. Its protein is CASSPQGFGFGEAFF. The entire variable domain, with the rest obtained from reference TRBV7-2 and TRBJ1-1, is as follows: GAGVSQSPSNKVTEKGKDVELRCDPISGHTALYWYRQSLGQGLEFLIYFQGNSAPDKSGLPSDRFSAERTGGSVSTLTIQRTQQEDSAVYLCASSPQGFGFGEAFFGQGTRLTVV.

CDR3 loop: CAWLRGNTEAFF. As DNA, the CDR3 is TGTGCCTGGCTCAGAGGGAACACTGAAGCTTTCTTT. This chain joins TRBV30 and TRBJ1-1; D is unclear. CDR3 length equals 12 residues. Germline V gene sequence: CDR1 GTSNPN, CDR2 SVGIG (reference sequence). With 5 bases removed from V and 1 base from J, the gap between germline ends came to 8 bases.

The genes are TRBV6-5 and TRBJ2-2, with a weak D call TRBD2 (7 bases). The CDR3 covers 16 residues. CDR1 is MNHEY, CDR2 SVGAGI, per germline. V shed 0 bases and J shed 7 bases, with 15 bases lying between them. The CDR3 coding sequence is TGTGCCAGCAGTTACTCGAGAGGGGGGGCTAGCGGGGAGCTGTTTTTT. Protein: CASSYSRGGASGELFF.

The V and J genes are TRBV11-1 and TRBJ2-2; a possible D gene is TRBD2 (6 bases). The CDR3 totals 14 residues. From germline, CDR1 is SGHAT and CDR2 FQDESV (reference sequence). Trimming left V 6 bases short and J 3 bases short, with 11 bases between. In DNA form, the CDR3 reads TGTGCCAGCAGTCCGGGACTGTACACCGGGGAGCTGTTTTTT. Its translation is CASSPGLYTGELFF.

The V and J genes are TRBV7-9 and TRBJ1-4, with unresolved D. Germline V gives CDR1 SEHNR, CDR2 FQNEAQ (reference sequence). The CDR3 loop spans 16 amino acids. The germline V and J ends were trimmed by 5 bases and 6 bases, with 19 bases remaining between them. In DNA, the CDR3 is TGTGCCAGCAGCAGGACCCGGGAGACGGTTTATGAAAAACTGTTTTTT. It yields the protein CASSRTRETVYEKLFF.

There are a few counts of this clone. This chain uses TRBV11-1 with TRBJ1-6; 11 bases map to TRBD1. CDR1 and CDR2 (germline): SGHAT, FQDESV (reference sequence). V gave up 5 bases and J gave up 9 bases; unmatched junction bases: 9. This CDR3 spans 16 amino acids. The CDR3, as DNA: TGTGCCAGCAGCCCGCGGGACAGGGGGTTGCGTTCACCCCTCCACTTT. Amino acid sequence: CASSPRDRGLRSPLHF.

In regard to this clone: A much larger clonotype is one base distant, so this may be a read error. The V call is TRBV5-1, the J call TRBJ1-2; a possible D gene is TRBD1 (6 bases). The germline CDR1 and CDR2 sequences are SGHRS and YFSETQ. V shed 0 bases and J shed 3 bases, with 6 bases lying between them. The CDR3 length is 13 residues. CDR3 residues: CASSLGQDYGYTF. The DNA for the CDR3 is TGCGCCAGCAGCTTGGGACAGGACTATGGCTACACCTTC.

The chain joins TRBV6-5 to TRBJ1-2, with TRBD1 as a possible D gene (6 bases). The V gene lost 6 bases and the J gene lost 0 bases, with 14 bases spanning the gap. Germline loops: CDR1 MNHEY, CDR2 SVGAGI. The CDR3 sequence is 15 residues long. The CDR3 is CASRRRDTPNYGYTF. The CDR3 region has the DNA TGTGCCAGCAGAAGACGGGACACTCCTAACTATGGCTACACCTTC.

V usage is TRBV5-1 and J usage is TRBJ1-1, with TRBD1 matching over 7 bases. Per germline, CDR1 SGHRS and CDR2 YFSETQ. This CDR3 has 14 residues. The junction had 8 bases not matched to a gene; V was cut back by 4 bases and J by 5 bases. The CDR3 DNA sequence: TGCGCCAGCAGCCCGGAGGGGGCGCGGACTGAAGCTTTCTTT. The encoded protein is CASSPEGARTEAFF.

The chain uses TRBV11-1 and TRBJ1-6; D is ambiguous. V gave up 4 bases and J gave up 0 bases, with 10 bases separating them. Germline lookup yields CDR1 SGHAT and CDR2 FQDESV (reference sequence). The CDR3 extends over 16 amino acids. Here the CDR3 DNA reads TGTGCCAGCAGCTCGAGCGGAAGCTCCTATAATTCACCCCTCCACTTT. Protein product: CASSSSGSSYNSPLHF.

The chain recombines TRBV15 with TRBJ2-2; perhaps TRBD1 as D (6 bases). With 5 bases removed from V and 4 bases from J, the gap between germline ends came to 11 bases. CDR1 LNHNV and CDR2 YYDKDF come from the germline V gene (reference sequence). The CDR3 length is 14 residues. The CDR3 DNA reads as TGTGCCACCAGCGAAATCAGGGGCACCGGGGAGCTGTTTTTT. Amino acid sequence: CATSEIRGTGELFF. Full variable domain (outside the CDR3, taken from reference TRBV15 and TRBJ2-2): DAMVIQNPRYQVTQFGKPVTLSCSQTLNHNVMYWYQQKSSQAPKLLFHYYDKDFNNEADTPDNFQSRRPNTSFCFLDIRSPGLGDTAMYLCATSEIRGTGELFFGEGSRLTVL.

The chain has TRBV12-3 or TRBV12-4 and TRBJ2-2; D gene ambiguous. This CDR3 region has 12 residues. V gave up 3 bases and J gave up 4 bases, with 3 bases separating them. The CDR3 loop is CASSFVTGELFF. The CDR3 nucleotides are TGTGCCAGCAGTTTCGTCACCGGGGAGCTGTTTTTT.

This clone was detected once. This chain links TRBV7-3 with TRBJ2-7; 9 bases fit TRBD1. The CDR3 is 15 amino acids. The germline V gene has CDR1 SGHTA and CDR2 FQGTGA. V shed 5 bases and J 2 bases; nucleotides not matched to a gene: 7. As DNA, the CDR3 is TGTGCCAGCAGCCCAAGTGGGACAGGGCCCTACGAGCAGTACTTC. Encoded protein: CASSPSGTGPYEQYF.

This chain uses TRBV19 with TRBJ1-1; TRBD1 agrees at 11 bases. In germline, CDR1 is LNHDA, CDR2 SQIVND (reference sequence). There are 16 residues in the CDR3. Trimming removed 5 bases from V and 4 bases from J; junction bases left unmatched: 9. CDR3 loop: CASSSTGTGGTTEAFF. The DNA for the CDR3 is TGTGCCAGTAGTTCAACCGGGACAGGGGGGACCACTGAAGCTTTCTTT.

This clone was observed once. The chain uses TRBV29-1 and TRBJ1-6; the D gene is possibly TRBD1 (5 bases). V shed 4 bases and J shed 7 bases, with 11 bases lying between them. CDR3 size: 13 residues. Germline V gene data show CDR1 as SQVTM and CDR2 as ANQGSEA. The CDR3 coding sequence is TGCAGCGTTGCCGGGGGTAGCAATTCACCCCTCCACTTT. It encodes CSVAGGSNSPLHF.

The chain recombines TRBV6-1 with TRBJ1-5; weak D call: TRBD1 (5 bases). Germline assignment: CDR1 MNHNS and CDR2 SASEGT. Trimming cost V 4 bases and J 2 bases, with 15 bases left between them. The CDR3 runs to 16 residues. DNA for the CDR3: TGTGCCAGCAGTGTACAGGTCAATATCGGCAATCAGCCCCAGCATTTT. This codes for CASSVQVNIGNQPQHF.